This T cell receptor beta chain was captured in a study of T cells in Graves' hyperthyroidism and ophthalmopathy. Across the whole study: Before any treatment, at initial diagnosis, peripheral blood was collected. Findings and caveats of the study: Blood also showed most of the thyroid clonotypes that were expanded above 0.001.

V trimming: 4 bases; J trimming: 6 bases; junction bases outside the gene matches: 9. In germline, CDR1 is SGDLS, CDR2 YYNGEE. This CDR3 region has 16 residues. In this sample, this clonotype turned up a few times. Its specificity is not known. Amplification targeted TCR beta CDR3 regions from RNA transcripts. HTBI primers drove first-round RT-PCR of the TCR CDR3. In TCRdb, the multiplex PCR reads were re-called with MiXCR into one record per CDR3 protein. Here the sample spans about 640,000 distinct CDR3 sequences, about a fifth being singletons. The sequenced sample consisted of blood. The TCR sequence derives from a man aged 25 to 40 with Graves' ophthalmopathy. The chain recombines TRBV9 with TRBJ2-2; 10 bases are a match to TRBD2. In DNA, the CDR3 is TGTGCCAGCAGCCCCAGCGGGGGGGGTCTGGCCGGGGAGCTGTTTTTT. Translating it yields CASSPSGGGLAGELFF.